This T cell receptor (beta chain) came from a study of CXCR3-negative and CXCR3-positive naive CD8 T cells. General study results and limits: Naive CXCR3-positive cells had TRB CDR3s more hydrophobic than those of CXCR3-negative naive cells.

UMI-labeled 5' RACE TRB cDNA libraries were prepared from the cells. Using the 5' RACE reads, TCRdb records one entry per CDR3 protein without DNA. This repertoire includes tens of thousands of distinct CDR3 sequences. Naive CD8+ T cells had a CD45RO-CCR7+CD27+CD95- phenotype. CDR1 and CDR2 (germline): MDHEN, SYDVKM. This CDR3 contains 16 residues. Concerning this clonotype itself: The target antigen is unknown.

The clonotype originates from a human donor in good health. Some clones in this sample may be carry-over from other donors' samples. The gene calls are TRBV28 and TRBJ2-5; TCRdb gives TRBD2 as the D gene, but with no DNA this cannot be confirmed. Material for sequencing was naive CXCR3+ CD8+ T cells from blood. The subset denotes: CD45RO-CCR7+CD27+CD95- naive CD8+ T cells expressing CXCR3 (TNR3+). The CDR3 protein is CASSLRLGAHQETQYF.